This T cell receptor (beta chain) was recovered during a study of cytomegalovirus exposure and HLA in healthy donors. As regards this clone: The junction departs from germline at one end; a sequencing error may be responsible.

CDR3 size: 12 residues. Germline CDR1 is SGHDT and CDR2 is YYEEEE. Use of 60 Vbeta and 13 Jbeta primers characterized the PCR. The method was immunoSEQ multiplex PCR; TCRdb's version includes in-frame clones alone and lacks a portion of them. Of 130,000 to 150,000 clones listed, under 80% were seen once; the top ten hold 8.8%. The chain employs TRBV5-6 and TRBJ2-7; TRBD1 is a possible D gene (5 bases). The material sequenced was PBMCs. The clonotype originates from a woman aged 45-60 years in good health and CMV-seropositive. The CDR3 region is CASSLVTGPSDF. The CDR3 coding sequence is TGTGCCAGCAGCTTAGTAACAGGTCCGAGTGACTTC.